This T cell receptor beta chain was obtained from a study of Ad26.COV2.S vaccination and SARS-CoV-2 variants. V gave up 3 bases and J gave up 2 bases, with 11 bases separating them. The CDR3 consists of 15 residues. Germline CDR1 and CDR2: SSHAT and FNYEAQ (reference sequence). Treatment specified: around 19 received Ad26.COV2.S at low or high dose, single or two shots; several received placebo; per-sample allocation not given. Each sample was drawn 63 days after the first injection (of vaccine or placebo). Points from the study as a whole: TCR breadth and depth analyses may have underestimated total T cell responses.

Measured with immunoSEQ multiplex PCR; TCRdb has only the in-frame clones, and not every one. The top ten clones hold 9.5% to 15% of a sample with about 480,000 clones, around 88% of them seen once. Regarding this clone: Its antigen is as yet unknown.

V gene TRBV7-7 combines with J gene TRBJ2-1; D tentatively fits TRBD1 or TRBD2 (5 bases each). This clonotype was sampled from a person between 18 and 65 years old who received the Ad26.COV2.S COVID-19 vaccine or a placebo. Sequencing used peripheral blood, obtained in a trial of Ad26.COV2.S vaccine versus placebo. This CDR3 is CASSFARGAYNEQFF. CDR3 nucleotide sequence: TGTGCCAGCAGCTTCGCTAGGGGAGCCTACAATGAGCAGTTCTTC.